One sample yielded the 22 T cell receptor beta chains listed below, sequenced in a study of CD8 T cells in Susac syndrome (dated by TCRdb to about 2019). Library preparation used the immunoSEQ multiplex PCR assay. RNA was extracted using the RNeasy kit, and roughly 0.45 to 1 microgram was reverse transcribed with random hexamers. TCRdb trimmed the raw reads at Q25, called clones with MiXCR and kept productive beta chains. Entries are consolidated by CDR3 protein sequence, retaining the most common genes and DNA. For this sample there are about 130,000 distinct CDR3 sequences; over 90% appear just once. The ten largest clones add up to roughly 0.3% of the sample. Sequenced material: CD8+ T cells from PBMCs. The source is a human donor with multiple sclerosis.

The CDR3 region has the DNA TGCGCCAGCAGCCAAGAGGCGGGACAGGGAACTGAAGCTTTCTTT. This sequence encodes CASSQEAGQGTEAFF. This chain connects TRBV4-1 to TRBJ1-1; TRBD1 aligns across 9 bases. Germline CDR1 is MGHRA and CDR2 is YSYEKL. J lost 5 bases, V lost 0 bases, and 4 bases had no gene match. CDR3 length: 15 amino acids.

The sample holds a few counts of this clonotype. The V and J genes are TRBV6-5 and TRBJ2-7; D is perhaps TRBD1 or TRBD2 (6 bases each). Germline CDR1 MNHEY, CDR2 SVGAGI. This CDR3 has 15 amino acids. The V and J ends lost 2 bases and 2 bases respectively, with 13 bases between them. CDR3 bases: TGTGCCAGCAGTTACGGCGGGACACCAACCTACGAGCAGTACTTC. Protein product: CASSYGGTPTYEQYF.

J is TRBJ1-2 and V is TRBV29-1; perhaps TRBD1 as D (5 bases). V was shortened by 3 bases and J by 3 bases, with 8 bases between the two germline ends. Germline V gene lookup returns CDR1 SQVTM and CDR2 ANQGSEA. The CDR3 totals 12 residues. The CDR3 reads CSVEVTDYGYTF. In nucleotides, the CDR3 is TGCAGCGTTGAGGTGACAGACTATGGCTACACCTTC. Based on the CDR3 plus reference TRBV29-1 and TRBJ1-2, the full variable domain is SAVISQKPSRDICQRGTSLTIQCQVDSQVTMMFWYRQQPGQSLTLIATANQGSEATYESGFVIDKFPISRPNLTFSTLTVSNMSPEDSSIYLCSVEVTDYGYTFGSGTRLTVV.

The chain combines TRBV9 with TRBJ1-2; 7 bases map to TRBD1. With V trimmed by 0 bases and J by 3 bases, 5 bases remained unmatched. The CDR3 is made up of 15 amino acids. Looked up from germline, CDR1 is SGDLS and CDR2 is YYNGEE. DNA for the CDR3: TGTGCCAGCAGCGTAGTCAGGGGGAAAGACTATGGCTACACCTTC. Protein product: CASSVVRGKDYGYTF.

V and J are TRBV9 and TRBJ2-6; D uncertain. Per germline, CDR1 SGDLS and CDR2 YYNGEE. The CDR3 spans 17 residues. V lost 2 bases to trimming and J lost 4 bases, with 16 bases between them. CDR3 coding DNA: TGTGCCAGCAGCGTCCTTTTACAGAGCCGAGGGGCCAACGTCCTGACTTTC. It is translated as CASSVLLQSRGANVLTF.

V usage is TRBV30 and J usage is TRBJ2-3, with a tentative D call TRBD2 (6 bases). Trimming stripped 5 bases from V and 6 bases from J, with 21 bases between. The V gene's germline CDR1 is GTSNPN and CDR2 SVGIG (reference sequence). CDR3 length: 15 residues. The CDR3 reads CAWGVGGLGRDTQYF. The CDR3 region has the DNA TGTGCCTGGGGCGTGGGGGGATTGGGCCGGGATACGCAGTATTTT.

This chain links TRBV7-3 with TRBJ1-1; D might be TRBD1 (6 bases). The CDR3 consists of 15 residues. Per germline, CDR1 SGHTA and CDR2 FQGTGA. V was shortened by 3 bases and J by 1 base, with 12 bases between the two germline ends. The CDR3 loop reads CASSLTGHRNTEAFF. DNA of the CDR3: TGTGCCAGCAGCTTGACGGGACACCGGAACACTGAAGCTTTCTTT.

V usage is TRBV14 and J usage is TRBJ2-3; TRBD2 might be the D (5 bases). This CDR3 has 14 residues. Germline V CDR1 and CDR2: SGHDN, FVKESK. The V end was cut by 7 bases, the J end by 6 bases, with 17 bases between. Written as DNA, the CDR3 is TGTGCCAGCACCCCAGGCGAAGGAGGTGATACGCAGTATTTT. This translates into CASTPGEGGDTQYF.

This clonotype was seen once. The chain carries TRBV9 and TRBJ2-2; 7 bases are a match to TRBD2. The CDR3 sequence is 18 residues long. CDR1 and CDR2 from the germline V gene are SGDLS and YYNGEE. Trimming at V came to 2 bases and at J to 3 bases, leaving 13 bases not matched to a gene. The CDR3 sequence: CASSVSGRAVTDTGELFF. The CDR3 bases are TGTGCCAGCAGCGTTAGTGGGAGGGCCGTTACGGACACCGGGGAGCTGTTTTTT.

This clonotype has just one count. V and J are TRBV12-3 or TRBV12-4 and TRBJ1-1, with no clear D. CDR3 length: 15 amino acids. Trimming cost V 7 bases and J 1 base, with 16 bases left between them. The CDR3 loop is CASIPGGGRNTEAFF. CDR3 sequence (DNA): TGTGCCAGCATTCCCGGCGGCGGGAGGAACACTGAAGCTTTCTTT.

Concerning this clonotype: Mismatch with germline at one junction end may stem from a read error. The J gene is TRBJ2-7, the V gene TRBV12-3 or TRBV12-4; D gene ambiguous. The CDR3 covers 12 residues. CDR3 DNA sequence: TGTGCCAGCGGACCCTTTCCCTACGAGCAGTGCTTC. Its translation is CASGPFPYEQCF.

This rearrangement joins TRBV5-6 to TRBJ1-2; TRBD1 aligns across 8 bases. The CDR3 covers 12 residues. V dropped 7 bases and J dropped 3; count of bases not matched to a gene: 2. The V gene's germline CDR1 is SGHDT and CDR2 YYEEEE. CDR3 loop: CASSGGYYGYTF. The DNA for the CDR3 is TGTGCCAGCTCAGGGGGCTACTATGGCTACACCTTC.

V usage is TRBV19 and J usage is TRBJ2-7; D unresolved. This CDR3 is 13 amino acids long. V lost 1 base and J 0 bases, leaving 4 bases between the germline ends. Per the germline V gene, CDR1 is LNHDA and CDR2 is SQIVND (reference sequence). Here the CDR3 DNA reads TGTGCCAGTAGTATAGGGGGCTCCTACGAGCAGTACGTC. Protein sequence: CASSIGGSYEQYV.

This chain uses TRBV30 with TRBJ1-1; D is ambiguous. From germline, CDR1 is GTSNPN and CDR2 SVGIG (reference sequence). Trimming pared 4 bases from V and 11 bases from J, leaving 20 bases between. This CDR3 region has 13 residues. The CDR3 DNA is TGTGCCTGGACCGCCGGCACCATAACCCCGGCTTTCTTT. It yields the protein CAWTAGTITPAFF.

The chain recombines TRBV20-1 with TRBJ2-5; D might be TRBD1 (5 bases). There are 14 residues in the CDR3. The V gene lost 0 bases and the J gene lost 5 bases, with 13 bases spanning the gap. CDR1 and CDR2 from the germline V gene are DFQATT and SNEGSKA (reference sequence). The CDR3 DNA reads as TGCAGTGCTAGAGATCTCAGGGCATGGGAGACCCAGTACTTC. Protein: CSARDLRAWETQYF.

V gene TRBV9 combines with J gene TRBJ2-1, with D possibly being TRBD1 or TRBD2 (6 bases each). The V gene's germline CDR1 is SGDLS and CDR2 YYNGEE. The CDR3 length is 14 residues. Deletions cut 3 bases from V and 2 bases from J, with 9 bases between. This CDR3 is CASSGGATYNEQFF. The CDR3 nucleotides are TGTGCCAGCAGCGGGGGGGCGACCTACAATGAGCAGTTCTTC.

V and J are TRBV2 and TRBJ1-1, with D possibly TRBD1 on 6 matching bases. CDR3 size: 13 residues. V was shortened by 8 bases and J by 0 bases, with 10 bases between the two germline ends. Germline V gene lookup returns CDR1 SNHLY and CDR2 FYNNEI. CDR3 bases: TGTGCCAGCCAGGACAGTTTGAACACTGAAGCTTTCTTT. Residues: CASQDSLNTEAFF.

The CDR3 here is CAWSVLGGRALDTQYF. The CDR3 DNA reads TGTGCCTGGAGTGTACTGGGCGGGAGGGCCTTGGATACGCAGTATTTT. The J gene is TRBJ2-3, the V gene TRBV30, with TRBD2 identical over 9 bases. The CDR3 is 16 amino acids. With V trimmed by 0 bases and J by 6 bases, 10 bases remained unmatched. Germline CDR1 reads GTSNPN; CDR2 reads SVGIG (reference sequence).

The chain joins TRBV6-4 to TRBJ2-2; D possibly corresponds to TRBD1 (6 bases). Germline-derived CDR1 and CDR2 are MRHNA and SNTAGT. This CDR3 spans 14 amino acids. V lost 3 bases to trimming and J lost 5 bases, with 10 bases between them. CDR3 residues: CASSETGSTGELFF. As DNA, the CDR3 is TGTGCCAGCAGTGAAACAGGGTCTACCGGGGAGCTGTTTTTT.

Only one count was recorded for this clonotype. The rearrangement joins TRBV12-3 or TRBV12-4 to TRBJ1-2, with a possible D match to TRBD1 (5 bases). The V end was cut by 6 bases, the J end by 7 bases, with 15 bases between. The CDR3 contains 13 residues. In nucleotides, the CDR3 is TGTGCCAGCAGATCACTAGGGGTATTTGGCTACACCTTC. Translation: CASRSLGVFGYTF.

V gene TRBV3-1 combines with J gene TRBJ2-2; 9 nucleotides agree with TRBD2. The CDR3 spans 16 residues. Germline-derived CDR1 and CDR2 are LGHDT and YNNKEL (reference sequence). Trimming at V came to 4 bases and at J to 10 bases, leaving 13 bases not matched to a gene. CDR3 loop: CASSPSGAGGPVELFF. The CDR3 bases are TGTGCCAGCAGCCCCTCCGGGGCGGGAGGGCCGGTGGAGCTGTTTTTT.

This chain uses TRBV11-2 with TRBJ1-1; TRBD1 might be the D (5 bases). V was trimmed by 1 base and J by 0 bases, leaving 6 bases between them. There are 14 residues in the CDR3. CDR1 SGHAT and CDR2 FQNNGV come from the germline V gene. Written as DNA, the CDR3 is TGTGCCAGCAGCTTAGCACAGGTGAACACTGAAGCTTTCTTT. Its translation is CASSLAQVNTEAFF.